This T cell receptor (beta chain) was identified during a study of shared clonotypes between healthy human individuals. Whole-study findings and limits: Unshared clonotypes carried lower generation probabilities than those common to all four donors.

As to this clone: What it binds is not known.

The repertoire was sequenced with immunoSEQ multiplex PCR; TCRdb's copy has only in-frame clones and lacks some. The sample yields around 2.1 million clones, approximately 95% seen once. The V segment lost 4 bases and the J segment 2 bases; nucleotides outside the gene matches: 8. This CDR3 region has 15 residues. Per germline, CDR1 MNHEY and CDR2 SVGAGI. Source material: naive CD4+ T cells sorted from blood. Subset meaning: CD45RA+ positively selected. The TCR originated in a man younger than 35 in good health. The V and J genes are TRBV6-5 and TRBJ2-7, with 7 bases matching TRBD1. The DNA of the CDR3 is TGTGCCAGCAGTTCCCCCAGGACAGGAACCTACGAGCAGTACTTC. Translated, it gives CASSSPRTGTYEQYF.